Sequencing of this T cell receptor beta chain was carried out in a study of T cell clonality in common variable immunodeficiency. The data were produced by immunoSEQ multiplex PCR, yet TCRdb's version contains in-frame clones alone and is incomplete. The sample has around 55,000 clones, none seen only once. This clone was observed at least ten times. Its antigen is unidentified. The sequence runs out 3 residues before the end of the CDR3; the remainder is reconstructed from the germline J gene. V lost 3 bases, J lost 5 bases, and 6 bases stayed unmatched. This CDR3 is 15 amino acids long. General study findings and limits: In common variable immunodeficiency, TCR beta chains reportedly carried fewer deletions and N-nucleotide insertions. CVID subjects shared fewer TCRbeta clones than healthy controls did.

The specimen sequenced was peripheral blood mononuclear cells. V usage is TRBV12-3 or TRBV12-4 and J usage is TRBJ2-7; 11 nucleotides agree with TRBD2. This receptor was taken from a person aged 18 to 75 in good health. CDR3 DNA (partial): TGTGCCAGCAGTTTCCGACTAGCGGGGCCCCACGAG. It yields the protein CASSFRLAGPHE. The whole CDR3 is CASSFRLAGPHEQYF.